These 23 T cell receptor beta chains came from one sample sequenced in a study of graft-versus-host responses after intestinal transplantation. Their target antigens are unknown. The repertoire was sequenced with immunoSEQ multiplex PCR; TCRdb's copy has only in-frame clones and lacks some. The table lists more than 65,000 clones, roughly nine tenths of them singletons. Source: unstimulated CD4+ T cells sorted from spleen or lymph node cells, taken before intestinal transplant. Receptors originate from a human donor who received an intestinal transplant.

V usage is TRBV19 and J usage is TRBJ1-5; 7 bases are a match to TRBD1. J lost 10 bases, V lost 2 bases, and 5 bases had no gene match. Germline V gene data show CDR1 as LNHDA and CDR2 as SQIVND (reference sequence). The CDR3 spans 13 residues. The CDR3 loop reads CASSIIGGEPQHF. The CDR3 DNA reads TGTGCCAGTAGTATAATAGGGGGCGAACCCCAGCATTTT.

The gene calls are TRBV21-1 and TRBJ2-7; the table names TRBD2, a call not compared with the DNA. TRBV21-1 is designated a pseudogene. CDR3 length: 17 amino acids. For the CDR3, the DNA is TGTGCCAGCAGCAGACAAGTCGTAAGACTAGCGAGCTACGAGCAGTACTTC. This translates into CASSRQVVRLASYEQYF.

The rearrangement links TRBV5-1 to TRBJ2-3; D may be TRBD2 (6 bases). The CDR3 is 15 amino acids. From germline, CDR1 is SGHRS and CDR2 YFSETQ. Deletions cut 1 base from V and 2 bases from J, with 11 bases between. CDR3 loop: CASSLMAGLTDTQYF. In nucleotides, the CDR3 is TGCGCCAGCAGCTTGATGGCGGGACTCACAGATACGCAGTATTTT.

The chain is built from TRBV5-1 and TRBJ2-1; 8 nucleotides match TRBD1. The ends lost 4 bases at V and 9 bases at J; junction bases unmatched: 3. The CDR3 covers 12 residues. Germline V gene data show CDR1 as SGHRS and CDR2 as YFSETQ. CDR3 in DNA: TGCGCCAGCAGCCCCACAGGGGGTGAGCAGTTCTTC. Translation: CASSPTGGEQFF.

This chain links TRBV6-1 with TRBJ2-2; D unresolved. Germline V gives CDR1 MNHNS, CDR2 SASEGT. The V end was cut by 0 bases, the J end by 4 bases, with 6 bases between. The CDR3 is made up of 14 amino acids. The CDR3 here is CASSEAPVTGELFF. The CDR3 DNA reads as TGTGCCAGCAGTGAAGCCCCAGTCACCGGGGAGCTGTTTTTT.

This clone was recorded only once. CDR3 nucleotides: TGTGCCAGCAGCCGAGCAGCGGGCCCGGGGAACACCATATATTTT. Translated: CASSRAAGPGNTIYF. The V and J genes are TRBV5-8 and TRBJ1-3, with unresolved D. Germline CDR1 is SGHTS and CDR2 is YDEGEE. The CDR3 sequence is 15 residues long. Deletions cut 4 bases from V and 7 bases from J, with 18 bases between.

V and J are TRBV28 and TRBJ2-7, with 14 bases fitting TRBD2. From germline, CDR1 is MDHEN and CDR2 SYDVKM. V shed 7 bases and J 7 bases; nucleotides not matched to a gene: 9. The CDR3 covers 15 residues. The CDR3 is CASTPTSGRAIEQYF. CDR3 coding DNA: TGTGCCAGCACACCGACTAGCGGGAGGGCGATTGAGCAGTACTTC.

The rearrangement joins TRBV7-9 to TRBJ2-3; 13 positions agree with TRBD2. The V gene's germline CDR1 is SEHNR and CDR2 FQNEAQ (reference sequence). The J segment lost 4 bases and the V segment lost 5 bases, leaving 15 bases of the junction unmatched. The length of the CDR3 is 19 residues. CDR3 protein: CASSELAGGPVVFADTQYF. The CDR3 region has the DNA TGTGCCAGCAGCGAACTAGCGGGGGGGCCTGTCGTCTTCGCAGATACGCAGTATTTT.

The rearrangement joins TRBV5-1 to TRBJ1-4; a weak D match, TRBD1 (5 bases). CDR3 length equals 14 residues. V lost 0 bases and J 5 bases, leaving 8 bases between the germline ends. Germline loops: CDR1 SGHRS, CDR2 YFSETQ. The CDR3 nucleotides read TGCGCCAGCAGCTTGGATCGGGGGAATGAAAAACTGTTTTTT. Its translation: CASSLDRGNEKLFF. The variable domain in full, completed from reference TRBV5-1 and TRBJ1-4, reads KAGVTQTPRYLIKTRGQQVTLSCSPISGHRSVSWYQQTPGQGLQFLFEYFSETQRNKGNFPGRFSGRQFSNSRSEMNVSTLELGDSALYLCASSLDRGNEKLFFGSGTQLSVL.

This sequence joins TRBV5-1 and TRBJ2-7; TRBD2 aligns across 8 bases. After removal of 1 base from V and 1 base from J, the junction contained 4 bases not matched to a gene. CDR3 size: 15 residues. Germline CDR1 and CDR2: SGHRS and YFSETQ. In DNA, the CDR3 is TGCGCCAGCAGCTTGTTTAGCGGGGTGTCCTACGAGCAGTACTTC. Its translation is CASSLFSGVSYEQYF.

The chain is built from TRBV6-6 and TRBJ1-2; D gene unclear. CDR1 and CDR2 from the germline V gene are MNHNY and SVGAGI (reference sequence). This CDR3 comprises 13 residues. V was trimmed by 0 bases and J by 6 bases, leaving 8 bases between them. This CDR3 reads CASSYSIGDGYTF. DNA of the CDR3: TGTGCCAGCAGTTACTCGATCGGAGATGGCTACACCTTC.

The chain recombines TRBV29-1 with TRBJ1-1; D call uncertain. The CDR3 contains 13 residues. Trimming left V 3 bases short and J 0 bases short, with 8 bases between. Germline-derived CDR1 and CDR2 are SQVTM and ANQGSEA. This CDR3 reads CSVEGRMNTEAFF. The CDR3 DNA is TGCAGCGTTGAGGGCAGAATGAACACTGAAGCTTTCTTT.

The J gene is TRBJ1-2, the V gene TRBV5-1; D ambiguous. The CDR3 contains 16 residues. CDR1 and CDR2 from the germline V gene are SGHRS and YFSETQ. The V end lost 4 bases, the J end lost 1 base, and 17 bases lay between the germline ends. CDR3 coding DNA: TGCGCCAGCAGCCGCACCCCATTTCAGATTAACTATGGCTACACCTTC. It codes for CASSRTPFQINYGYTF.

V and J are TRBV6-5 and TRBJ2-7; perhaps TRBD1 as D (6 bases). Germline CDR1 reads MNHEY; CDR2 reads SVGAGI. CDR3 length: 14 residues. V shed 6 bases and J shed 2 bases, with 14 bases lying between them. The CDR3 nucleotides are TGTGCCAGCAGGCGAGGACAGATGCCCTACGAGCAGTACTTC. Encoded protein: CASRRGQMPYEQYF.

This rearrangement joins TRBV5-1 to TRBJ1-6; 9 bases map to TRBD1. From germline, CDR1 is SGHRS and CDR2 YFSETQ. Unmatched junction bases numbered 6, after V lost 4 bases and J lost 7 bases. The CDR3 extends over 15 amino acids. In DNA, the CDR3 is TGCGCCAGCAGCGTACAGGGGGCGGCGAATTCACCCCTCCACTTT. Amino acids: CASSVQGAANSPLHF.

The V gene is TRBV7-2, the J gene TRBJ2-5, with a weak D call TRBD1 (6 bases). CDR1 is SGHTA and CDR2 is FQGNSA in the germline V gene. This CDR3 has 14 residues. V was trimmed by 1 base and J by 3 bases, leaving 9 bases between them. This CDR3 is CASSLGGQKETQYF. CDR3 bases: TGTGCCAGCAGCTTAGGGGGACAAAAAGAGACCCAGTACTTC. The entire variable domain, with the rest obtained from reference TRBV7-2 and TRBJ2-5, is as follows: GAGVSQSPSNKVTEKGKDVELRCDPISGHTALYWYRQSLGQGLEFLIYFQGNSAPDKSGLPSDRFSAERTGGSVSTLTIQRTQQEDSAVYLCASSLGGQKETQYFGPGTRLLVL.

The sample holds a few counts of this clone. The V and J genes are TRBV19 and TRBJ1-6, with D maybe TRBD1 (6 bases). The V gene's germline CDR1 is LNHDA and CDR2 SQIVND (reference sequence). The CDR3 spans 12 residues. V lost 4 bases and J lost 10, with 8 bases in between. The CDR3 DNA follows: TGTGCCAGTAGTACAGGGGACTCACCCCTCCACTTT. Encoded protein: CASSTGDSPLHF.

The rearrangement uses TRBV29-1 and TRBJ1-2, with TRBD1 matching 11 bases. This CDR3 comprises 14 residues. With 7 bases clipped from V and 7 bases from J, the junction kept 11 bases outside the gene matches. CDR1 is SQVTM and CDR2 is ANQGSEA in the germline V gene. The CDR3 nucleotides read TGCAGCGCCCCCGGACAGGGGGCGAGTTCTGGCTACACCTTC. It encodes CSAPGQGASSGYTF.

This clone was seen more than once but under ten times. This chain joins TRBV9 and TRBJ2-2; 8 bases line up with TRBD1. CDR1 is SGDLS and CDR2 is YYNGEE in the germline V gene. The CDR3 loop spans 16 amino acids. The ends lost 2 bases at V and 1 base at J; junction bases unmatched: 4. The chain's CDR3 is CASSVLGQGNTGELFF. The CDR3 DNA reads TGTGCCAGCAGCGTTTTAGGACAGGGGAACACCGGGGAGCTGTTTTTT.

CDR3 amino acids: CASSEAGGNYGYTF. The DNA of the CDR3 is TGTGCCAGCAGTGAAGCTGGCGGGAACTATGGCTACACCTTC. The gene calls are TRBV6-1 and TRBJ1-2; D remains unclear. Germline lookup yields CDR1 MNHNS and CDR2 SASEGT. V was trimmed by 0 bases and J by 2 bases, leaving 7 bases between them. CDR3 length equals 14 residues.

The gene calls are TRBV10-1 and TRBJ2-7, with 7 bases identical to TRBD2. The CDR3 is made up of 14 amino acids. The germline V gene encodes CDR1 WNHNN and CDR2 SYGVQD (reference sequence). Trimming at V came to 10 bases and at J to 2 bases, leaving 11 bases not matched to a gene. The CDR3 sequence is CATREQARTYEQYF. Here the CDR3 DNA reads TGCGCCACGCGGGAGCAGGCCCGTACCTACGAGCAGTACTTC.

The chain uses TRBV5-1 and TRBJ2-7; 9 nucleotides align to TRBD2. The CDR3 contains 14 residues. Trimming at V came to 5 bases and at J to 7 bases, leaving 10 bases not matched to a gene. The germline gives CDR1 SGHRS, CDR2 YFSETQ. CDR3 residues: CASRENSGSREQYF. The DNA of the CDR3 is TGCGCCAGCAGAGAGAATAGCGGGAGTAGAGAGCAGTACTTC. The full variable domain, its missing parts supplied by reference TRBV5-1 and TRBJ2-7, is KAGVTQTPRYLIKTRGQQVTLSCSPISGHRSVSWYQQTPGQGLQFLFEYFSETQRNKGNFPGRFSGRQFSNSRSEMNVSTLELGDSALYLCASRENSGSREQYFGPGTRLTVT.

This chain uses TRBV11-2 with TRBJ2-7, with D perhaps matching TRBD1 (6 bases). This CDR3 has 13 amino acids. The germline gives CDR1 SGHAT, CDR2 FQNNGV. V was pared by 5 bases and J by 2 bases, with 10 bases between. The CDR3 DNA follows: TGTGCCAGCAGCACACAGGGAACCTACGAGCAGTACTTC. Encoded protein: CASSTQGTYEQYF.